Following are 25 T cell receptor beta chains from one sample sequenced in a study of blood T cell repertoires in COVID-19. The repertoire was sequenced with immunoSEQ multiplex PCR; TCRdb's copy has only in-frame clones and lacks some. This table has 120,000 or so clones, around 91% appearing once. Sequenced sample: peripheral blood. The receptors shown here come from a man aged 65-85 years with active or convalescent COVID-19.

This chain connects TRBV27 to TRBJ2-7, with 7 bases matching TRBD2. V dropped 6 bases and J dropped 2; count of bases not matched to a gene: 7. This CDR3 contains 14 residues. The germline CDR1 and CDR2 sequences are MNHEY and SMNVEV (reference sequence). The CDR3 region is CASSFWGGTYEQYF. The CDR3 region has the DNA TGTGCCAGCAGCTTTTGGGGAGGGACCTACGAGCAGTACTTC.

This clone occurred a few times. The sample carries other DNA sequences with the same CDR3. CDR3 in amino acids: CASSIGSDRPYGYTF. The DNA of the CDR3 is TGTGCCAGTAGTATAGGCTCGGACAGGCCTTATGGCTACACCTTC. This rearrangement joins TRBV19 to TRBJ1-2, with 7 bases identical to TRBD1. J gave up 5 bases and V 1 base, and 7 bases lay outside the gene matches. There are 15 residues in the CDR3. Germline V gene data show CDR1 as LNHDA and CDR2 as SQIVND (reference sequence).

CDR3 in DNA: TGTGCCATCAGCGTTGATACAGGGACCTATGGCTACACCTTC. Translation gives CAISVDTGTYGYTF. V and J are TRBV10-3 and TRBJ1-2; perhaps TRBD1 as D (6 bases). Deletions cut 6 bases from V and 4 bases from J, with 15 bases between. The CDR3 runs to 14 residues. Germline values: CDR1 ENHRY, CDR2 SYGVKD.

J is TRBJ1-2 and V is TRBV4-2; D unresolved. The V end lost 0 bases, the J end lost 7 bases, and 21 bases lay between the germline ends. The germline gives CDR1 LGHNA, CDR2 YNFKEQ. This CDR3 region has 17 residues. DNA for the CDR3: TGTGCCAGCAGCCAAGAAGGCGATTTAATAAAAAGGAGTGGCTACACCTTC. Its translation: CASSQEGDLIKRSGYTF.

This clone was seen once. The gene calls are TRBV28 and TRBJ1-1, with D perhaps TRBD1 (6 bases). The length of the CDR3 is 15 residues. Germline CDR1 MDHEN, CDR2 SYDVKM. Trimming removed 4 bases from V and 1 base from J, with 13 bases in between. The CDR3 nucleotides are TGTGCCAGCAGTTCGACAGGCGGAGGGAACACTGAAGCTTTCTTT. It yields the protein CASSSTGGGNTEAFF.

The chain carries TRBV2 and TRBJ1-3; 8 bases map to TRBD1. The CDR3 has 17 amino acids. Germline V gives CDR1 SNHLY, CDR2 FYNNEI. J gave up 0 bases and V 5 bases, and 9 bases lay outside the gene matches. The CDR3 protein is CASSITGGWVSGNTIYF. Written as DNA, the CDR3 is TGTGCCAGCAGTATCACAGGGGGATGGGTCTCTGGAAACACCATATATTTT. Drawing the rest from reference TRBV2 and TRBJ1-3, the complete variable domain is EPEVTQTPSHQVTQMGQEVILRCVPISNHLYFYWYRQILGQKVEFLVSFYNNEISEKSEIFDDQFSVERPDGSNFTLKIRSTKLEDSAMYFCASSITGGWVSGNTIYFGEGSWLTVV.

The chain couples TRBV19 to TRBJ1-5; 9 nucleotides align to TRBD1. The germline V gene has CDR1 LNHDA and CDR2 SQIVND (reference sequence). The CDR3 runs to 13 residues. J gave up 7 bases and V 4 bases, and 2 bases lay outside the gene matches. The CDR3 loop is CASSRGQGQPQHF. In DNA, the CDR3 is TGTGCCAGTAGTAGGGGACAGGGACAGCCCCAGCATTTT.

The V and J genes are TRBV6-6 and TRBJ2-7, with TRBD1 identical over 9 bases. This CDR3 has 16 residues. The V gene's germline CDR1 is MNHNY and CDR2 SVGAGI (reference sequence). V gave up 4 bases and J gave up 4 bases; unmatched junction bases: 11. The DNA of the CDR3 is TGTGCCAGCAGTTCCCCAATCGGACAGGGGCGGTACGAGCAGTACTTC. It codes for CASSSPIGQGRYEQYF.

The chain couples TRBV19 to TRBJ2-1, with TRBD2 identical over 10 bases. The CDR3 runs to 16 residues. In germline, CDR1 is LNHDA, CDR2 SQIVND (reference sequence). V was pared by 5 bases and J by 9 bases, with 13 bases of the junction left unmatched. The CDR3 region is CASSPAGGPSYGEQFF. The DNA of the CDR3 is TGTGCCAGTAGTCCAGCGGGAGGGCCTTCGTACGGTGAGCAGTTCTTC.

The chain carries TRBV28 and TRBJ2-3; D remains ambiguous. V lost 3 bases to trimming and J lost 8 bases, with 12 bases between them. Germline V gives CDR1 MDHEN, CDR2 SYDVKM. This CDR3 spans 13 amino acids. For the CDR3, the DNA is TGTGCCAGCAGTTTTATCGCAGGTGGTACGCAGTATTTT. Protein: CASSFIAGGTQYF.

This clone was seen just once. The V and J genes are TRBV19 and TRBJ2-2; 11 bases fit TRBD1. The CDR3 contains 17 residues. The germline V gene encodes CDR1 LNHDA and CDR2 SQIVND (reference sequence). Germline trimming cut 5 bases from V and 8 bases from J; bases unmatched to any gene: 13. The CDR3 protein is CASSLPGQGVFLGELFF. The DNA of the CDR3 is TGTGCCAGTAGTTTACCGGGACAGGGGGTCTTCCTGGGGGAGCTGTTTTTT. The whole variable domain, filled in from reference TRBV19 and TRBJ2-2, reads DGGITQSPKYLFRKEGQNVTLSCEQNLNHDAMYWYRQDPGQGLRLIYYSQIVNDFQKGDIAEGYSVSREKKESFPLTVTSAQKNPTAFYLCASSLPGQGVFLGELFFGEGSRLTVL.

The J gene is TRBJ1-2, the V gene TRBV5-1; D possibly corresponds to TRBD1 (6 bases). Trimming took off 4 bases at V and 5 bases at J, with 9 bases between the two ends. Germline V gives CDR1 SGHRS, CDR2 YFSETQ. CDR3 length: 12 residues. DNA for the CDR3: TGCGCCAGCAGCATCGGACAGTATGGCTACACCTTC. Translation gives CASSIGQYGYTF.

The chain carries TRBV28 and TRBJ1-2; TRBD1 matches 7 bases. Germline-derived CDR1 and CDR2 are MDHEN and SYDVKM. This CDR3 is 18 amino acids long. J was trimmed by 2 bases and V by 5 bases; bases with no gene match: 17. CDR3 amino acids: CASSPLVLRDSFNYGYTF. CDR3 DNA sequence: TGTGCCAGCAGTCCCCTAGTTCTACGGGACAGTTTCAACTATGGCTACACCTTC.

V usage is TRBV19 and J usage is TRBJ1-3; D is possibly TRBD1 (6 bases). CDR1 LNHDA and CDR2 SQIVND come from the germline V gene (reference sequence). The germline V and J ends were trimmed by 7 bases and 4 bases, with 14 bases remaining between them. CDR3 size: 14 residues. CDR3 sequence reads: CASTPGDGGNTIYF. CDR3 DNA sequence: TGTGCCAGTACCCCAGGGGACGGCGGAAACACCATATATTTT.

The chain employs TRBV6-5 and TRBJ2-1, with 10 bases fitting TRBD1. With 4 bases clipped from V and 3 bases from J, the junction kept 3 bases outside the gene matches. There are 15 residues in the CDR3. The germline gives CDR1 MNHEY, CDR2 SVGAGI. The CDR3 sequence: CASSSRDRGYNEQFF. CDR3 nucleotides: TGTGCCAGCAGTTCCCGGGACAGGGGCTACAATGAGCAGTTCTTC.

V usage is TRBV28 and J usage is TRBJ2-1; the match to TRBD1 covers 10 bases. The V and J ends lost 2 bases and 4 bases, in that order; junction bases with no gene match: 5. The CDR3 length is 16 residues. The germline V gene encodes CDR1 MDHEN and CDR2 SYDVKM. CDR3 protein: CASSLRDRGRYNEQFF. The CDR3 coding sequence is TGTGCCAGCAGTTTAAGGGACAGGGGTAGATACAATGAGCAGTTCTTC.

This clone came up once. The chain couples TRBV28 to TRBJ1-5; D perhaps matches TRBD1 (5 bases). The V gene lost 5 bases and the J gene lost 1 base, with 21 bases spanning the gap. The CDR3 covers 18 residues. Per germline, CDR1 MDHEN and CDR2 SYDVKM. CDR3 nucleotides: TGTGCCAGCAGTGCCTATGGCGGGGGTGGTTGGAGCAATCAGCCCCAGCATTTT. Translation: CASSAYGGGGWSNQPQHF. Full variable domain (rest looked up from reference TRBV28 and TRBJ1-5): DVKVTQSSRYLVKRTGEKVFLECVQDMDHENMFWYRQDPGLGLRLIYFSYDVKMKEKGDIPEGYSVSREKKERFSLILESASTNQTSMYLCASSAYGGGGWSNQPQHFGDGTRLSIL.

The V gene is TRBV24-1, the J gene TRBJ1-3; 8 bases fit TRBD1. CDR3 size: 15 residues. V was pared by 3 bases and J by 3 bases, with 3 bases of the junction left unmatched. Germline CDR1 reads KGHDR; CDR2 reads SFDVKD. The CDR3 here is CATSDPGTGGNTIYF. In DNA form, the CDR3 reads TGTGCCACCAGTGATCCCGGGACAGGTGGAAACACCATATATTTT.

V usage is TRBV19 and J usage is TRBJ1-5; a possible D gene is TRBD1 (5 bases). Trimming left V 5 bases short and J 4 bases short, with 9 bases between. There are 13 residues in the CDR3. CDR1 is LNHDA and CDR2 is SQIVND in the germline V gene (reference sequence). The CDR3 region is CASSGGGNQPQHF. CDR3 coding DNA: TGTGCCAGTAGTGGGGGGGGTAATCAGCCCCAGCATTTT.

The CDR3 is CASSLSPGGQYEQYF. The CDR3 bases are TGCGCCAGCAGCTTGTCTCCAGGGGGTCAGTACGAGCAGTACTTC. This chain links TRBV5-1 with TRBJ2-7; 7 nucleotides line up with TRBD1. Germline assignment: CDR1 SGHRS and CDR2 YFSETQ. J was trimmed by 4 bases and V by 1 base; bases with no gene match: 8. This CDR3 region has 15 residues. The complete variable domain, with remaining parts taken from reference TRBV5-1 and TRBJ2-7, reads KAGVTQTPRYLIKTRGQQVTLSCSPISGHRSVSWYQQTPGQGLQFLFEYFSETQRNKGNFPGRFSGRQFSNSRSEMNVSTLELGDSALYLCASSLSPGGQYEQYFGPGTRLTVT.

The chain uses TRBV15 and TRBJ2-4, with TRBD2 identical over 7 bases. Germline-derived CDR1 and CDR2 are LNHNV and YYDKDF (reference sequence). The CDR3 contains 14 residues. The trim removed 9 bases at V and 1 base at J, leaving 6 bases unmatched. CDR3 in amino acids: CATMGGSAKNIQYF. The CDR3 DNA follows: TGTGCCACTATGGGCGGGAGTGCCAAAAACATTCAGTACTTC.

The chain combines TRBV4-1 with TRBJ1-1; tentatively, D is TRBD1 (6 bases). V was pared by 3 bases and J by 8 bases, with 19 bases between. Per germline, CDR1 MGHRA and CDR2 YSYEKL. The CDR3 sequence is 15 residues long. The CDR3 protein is CASSQGQTGSPEAFF. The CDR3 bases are TGCGCCAGCAGCCAGGGTCAAACAGGGAGCCCCGAAGCTTTCTTT.

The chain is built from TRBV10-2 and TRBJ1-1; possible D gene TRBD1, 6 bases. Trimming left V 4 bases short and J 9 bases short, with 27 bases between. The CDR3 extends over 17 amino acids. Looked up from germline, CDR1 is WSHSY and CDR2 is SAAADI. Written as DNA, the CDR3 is TGCGCCAGCAGTGGAGCCCGGGACATGGGGACCGCAGGCAAAGCTTTCTTT. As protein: CASSGARDMGTAGKAFF.

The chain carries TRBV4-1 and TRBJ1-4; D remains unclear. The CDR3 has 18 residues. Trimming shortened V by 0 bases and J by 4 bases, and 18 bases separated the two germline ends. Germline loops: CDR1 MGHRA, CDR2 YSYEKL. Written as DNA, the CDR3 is TGCGCCAGCAGCCAAGATGGCAAAGGAGAAATGTATAATGAAAAACTGTTTTTT. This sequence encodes CASSQDGKGEMYNEKLFF.

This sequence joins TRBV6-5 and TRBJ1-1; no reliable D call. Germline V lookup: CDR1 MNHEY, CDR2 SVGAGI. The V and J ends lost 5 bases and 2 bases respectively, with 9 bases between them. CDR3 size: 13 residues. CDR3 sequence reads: CASSLRINTEAFF. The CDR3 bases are TGTGCCAGCAGTCTCAGGATCAACACTGAAGCTTTCTTT.